A selection of T cell receptor beta chains follows, all from one sample in a study of OX40 agonist ivuxolimab in advanced cancers. Libraries were prepared by immunoSEQ multiplex PCR; TCRdb keeps only in-frame clonotypes and omits some of them. The table has roughly 13,000 clones, roughly 82% seen once; the top ten hold around 45%. The specimen was CD4+ or CD8+ T cells sorted from blood, collected in a trial of the OX40 agonist ivuxolimab. The receptors were gathered from an adult with an advanced solid tumor such as melanoma, head and neck, liver or kidney cancer. Both conserved end residues are part of each CDR3. The D gene is left open where the match is weak.

TRBJ2-1,TRBV29-1,.,CSVERGDWDEQFF
TRBJ2-2,TRBV6-4,.,CASSAGDTGELFF
TRBJ2-1,TRBV6-4,TRBD2,CASSDSSGGANEQFF
TRBJ2-1,TRBV4-3,TRBD2,CASSQAPSGGAGEQFF
TRBJ2-1,TRBV27,TRBD1,CASHSGTGDNEQFF
TRBJ2-6,TRBV13,.,CASSFPSGANVLTF
TRBJ2-5,TRBV6-1,TRBD2,CASKGLAETQYF
TRBJ1-5,TRBV4-2,.,CASSQDTTDSNQPQHF
TRBJ2-6,TRBV30,.,CASTVPSGANVLTF
TRBJ1-1,TRBV29-1,.,CSVGSYTEAFF
TRBJ2-7,TRBV27,.,CASRDVSYEQYF
TRBJ2-1,TRBV7-6,.,CASSHPTGISYNEQFF
TRBJ1-4,TRBV5-5,.,CASSSGTLATNEKLFF
TRBJ2-3,TRBV6-4,TRBD2,CASSETSGGADTQYF
TRBJ2-2,TRBV11-3,TRBD2,CASSPGLAGATGELFF
TRBJ2-7,TRBV27,.,CASSLDTGNYEQYF
TRBJ2-7,TRBV28,.,CASSPRGAEQYF
TRBJ2-7,TRBV19,.,CASSVTGGAFYEQYF